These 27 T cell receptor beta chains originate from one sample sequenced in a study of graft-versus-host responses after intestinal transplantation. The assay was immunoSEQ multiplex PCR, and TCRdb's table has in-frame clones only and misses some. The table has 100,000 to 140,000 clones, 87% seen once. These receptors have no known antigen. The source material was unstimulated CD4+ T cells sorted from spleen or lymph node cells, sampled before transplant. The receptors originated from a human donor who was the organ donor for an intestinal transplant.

CDR3 sequence (DNA): TGTGCCAGCAGAGAAAACAGAGCCCAGAATTCACCCCTCCACTTT. Its translation: CASRENRAQNSPLHF. The V and J genes are TRBV9 and TRBJ1-6; unclear D gene. Germline CDR1 is SGDLS and CDR2 is YYNGEE. The length of the CDR3 is 15 residues. Trimming cost V 5 bases and J 7 bases, with 16 bases left between them. Drawing the rest from reference TRBV9 and TRBJ1-6, the complete variable domain is DSGVTQTPKHLITATGQRVTLRCSPRSGDLSVYWYQQSLDQGLQFLIQYYNGEERAKGNILERFSAQQFPDLHSELNLSSLELGDSALYFCASRENRAQNSPLHFGNGTRLTVT.

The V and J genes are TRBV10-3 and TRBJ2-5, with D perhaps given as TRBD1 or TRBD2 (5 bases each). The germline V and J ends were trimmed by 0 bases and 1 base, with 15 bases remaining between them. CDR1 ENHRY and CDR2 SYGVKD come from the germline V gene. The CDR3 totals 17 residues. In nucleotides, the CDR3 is TGTGCCATCAGTGAGTCGAAGAAAAGGGACCTCCAAGAGACCCAGTACTTC. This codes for CAISESKKRDLQETQYF.

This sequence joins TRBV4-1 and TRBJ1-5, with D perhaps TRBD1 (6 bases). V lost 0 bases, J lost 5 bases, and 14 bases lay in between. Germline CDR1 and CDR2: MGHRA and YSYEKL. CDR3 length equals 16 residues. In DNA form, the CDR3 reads TGCGCCAGCAGCCAAGATTGGGGGCAGTCCTATCAGCCCCAGCATTTT. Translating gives CASSQDWGQSYQPQHF.

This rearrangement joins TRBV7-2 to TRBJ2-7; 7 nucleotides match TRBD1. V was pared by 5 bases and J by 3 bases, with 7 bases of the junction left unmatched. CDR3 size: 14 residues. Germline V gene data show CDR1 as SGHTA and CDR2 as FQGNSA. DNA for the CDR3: TGTGCCAGCAGCCCCTGGACAGGTGACTACGAGCAGTACTTC. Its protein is CASSPWTGDYEQYF.

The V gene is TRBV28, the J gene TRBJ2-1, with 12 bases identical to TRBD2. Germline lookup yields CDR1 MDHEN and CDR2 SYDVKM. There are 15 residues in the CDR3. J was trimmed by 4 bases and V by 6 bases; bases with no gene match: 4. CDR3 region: CASRPLAGGYNEQFF. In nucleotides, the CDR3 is TGTGCCAGCAGACCCCTAGCGGGAGGGTACAATGAGCAGTTCTTC.

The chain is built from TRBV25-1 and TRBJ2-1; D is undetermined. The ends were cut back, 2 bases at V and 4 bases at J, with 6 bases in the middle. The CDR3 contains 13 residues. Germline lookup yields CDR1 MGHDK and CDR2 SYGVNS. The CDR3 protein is CASSESRYNEQFF. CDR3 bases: TGTGCCAGCAGTGAAAGCAGGTACAATGAGCAGTTCTTC.

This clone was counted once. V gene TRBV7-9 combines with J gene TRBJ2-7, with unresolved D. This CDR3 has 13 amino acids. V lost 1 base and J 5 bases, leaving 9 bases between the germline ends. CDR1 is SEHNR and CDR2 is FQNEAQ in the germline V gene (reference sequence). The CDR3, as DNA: TGTGCCAGCAGCTTAGTAGTCACAGACGAGCAGTACTTC. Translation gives CASSLVVTDEQYF.

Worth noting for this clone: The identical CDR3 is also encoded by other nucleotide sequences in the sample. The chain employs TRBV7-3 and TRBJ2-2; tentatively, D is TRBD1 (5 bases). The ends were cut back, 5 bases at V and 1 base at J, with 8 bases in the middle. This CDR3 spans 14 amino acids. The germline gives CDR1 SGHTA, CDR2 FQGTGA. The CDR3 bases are TGTGCCAGCAGCGCCCAGGGGAACACCGGGGAGCTGTTTTTT. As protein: CASSAQGNTGELFF.

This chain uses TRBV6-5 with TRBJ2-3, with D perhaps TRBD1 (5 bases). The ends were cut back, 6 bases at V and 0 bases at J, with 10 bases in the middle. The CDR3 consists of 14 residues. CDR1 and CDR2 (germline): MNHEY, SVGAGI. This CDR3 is CASRPPGSTDTQYF. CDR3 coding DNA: TGTGCCAGCAGGCCCCCAGGGAGCACAGATACGCAGTATTTT.

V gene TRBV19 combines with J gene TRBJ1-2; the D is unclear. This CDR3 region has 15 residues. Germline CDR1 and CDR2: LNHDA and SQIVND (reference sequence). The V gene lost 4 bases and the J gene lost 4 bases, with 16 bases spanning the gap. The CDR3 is CASSTDPLWGYGYTF. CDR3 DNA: TGTGCCAGTAGTACGGATCCCCTCTGGGGCTATGGCTACACCTTC.

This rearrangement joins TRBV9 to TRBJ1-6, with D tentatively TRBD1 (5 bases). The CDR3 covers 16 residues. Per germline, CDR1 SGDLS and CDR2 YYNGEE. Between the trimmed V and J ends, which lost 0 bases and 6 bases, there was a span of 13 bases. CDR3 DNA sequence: TGTGCCAGCAGCGTAGTGGGGGAGGCGTCTAATTCACCCCTCCACTTT. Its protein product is CASSVVGEASNSPLHF. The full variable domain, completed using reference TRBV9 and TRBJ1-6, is DSGVTQTPKHLITATGQRVTLRCSPRSGDLSVYWYQQSLDQGLQFLIQYYNGEERAKGNILERFSAQQFPDLHSELNLSSLELGDSALYFCASSVVGEASNSPLHFGNGTRLTVT.

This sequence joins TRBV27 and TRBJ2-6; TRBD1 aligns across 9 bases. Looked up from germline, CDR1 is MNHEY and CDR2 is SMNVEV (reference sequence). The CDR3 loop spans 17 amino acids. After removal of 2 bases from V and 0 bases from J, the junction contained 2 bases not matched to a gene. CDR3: CASSLGTGRSGANVLTF. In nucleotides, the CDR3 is TGTGCCAGCAGTTTAGGGACAGGGCGCTCTGGGGCCAACGTCCTGACTTTC.

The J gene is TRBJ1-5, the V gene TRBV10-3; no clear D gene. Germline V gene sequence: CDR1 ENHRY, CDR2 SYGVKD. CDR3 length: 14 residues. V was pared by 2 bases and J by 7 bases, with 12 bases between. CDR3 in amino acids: CAISEGRDGQPQHF. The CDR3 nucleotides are TGTGCCATCAGTGAGGGAAGGGATGGACAGCCCCAGCATTTT.

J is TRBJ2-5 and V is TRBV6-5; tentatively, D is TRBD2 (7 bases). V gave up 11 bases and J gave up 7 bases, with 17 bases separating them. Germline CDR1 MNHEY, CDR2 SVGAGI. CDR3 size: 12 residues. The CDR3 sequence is CAAGAGGMTQYF. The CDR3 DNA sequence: TGTGCCGCGGGGGCAGGTGGAATGACCCAGTACTTC.

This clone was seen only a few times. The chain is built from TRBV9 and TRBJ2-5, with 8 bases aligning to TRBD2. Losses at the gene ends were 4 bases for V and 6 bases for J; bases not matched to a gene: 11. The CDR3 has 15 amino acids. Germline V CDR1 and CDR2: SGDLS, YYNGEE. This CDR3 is CASSSDRTSPQTQYF. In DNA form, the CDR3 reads TGTGCCAGCAGCTCCGACCGGACTAGCCCACAGACCCAGTACTTC.

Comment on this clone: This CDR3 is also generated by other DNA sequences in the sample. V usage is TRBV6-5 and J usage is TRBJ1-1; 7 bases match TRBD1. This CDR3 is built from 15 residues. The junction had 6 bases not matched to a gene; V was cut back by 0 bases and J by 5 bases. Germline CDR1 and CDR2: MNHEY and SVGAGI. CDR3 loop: CASSYSIRGGTEAFF. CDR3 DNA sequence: TGTGCCAGCAGTTACTCGATCAGGGGGGGAACTGAAGCTTTCTTT.

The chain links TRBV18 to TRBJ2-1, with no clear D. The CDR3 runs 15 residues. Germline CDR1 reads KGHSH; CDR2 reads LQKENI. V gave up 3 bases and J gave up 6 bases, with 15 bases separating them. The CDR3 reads CASSPPGSALNEQFF. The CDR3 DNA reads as TGTGCCAGCTCACCCCCGGGCAGCGCACTCAATGAGCAGTTCTTC.

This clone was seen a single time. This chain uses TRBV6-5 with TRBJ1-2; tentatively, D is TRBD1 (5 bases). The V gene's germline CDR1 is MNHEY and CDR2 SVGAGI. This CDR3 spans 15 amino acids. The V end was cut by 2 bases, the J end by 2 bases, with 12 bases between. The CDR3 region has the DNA TGTGCCAGCAGTTACGACGGGGGAAGGAACTATGGCTACACCTTC. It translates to CASSYDGGRNYGYTF.

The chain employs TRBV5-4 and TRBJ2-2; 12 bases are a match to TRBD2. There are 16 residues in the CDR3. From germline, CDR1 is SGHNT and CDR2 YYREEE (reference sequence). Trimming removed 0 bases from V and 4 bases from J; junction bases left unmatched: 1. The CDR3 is CASSLGLAGATGELFF. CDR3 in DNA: TGTGCCAGCAGCTTGGGACTAGCGGGAGCCACCGGGGAGCTGTTTTTT.

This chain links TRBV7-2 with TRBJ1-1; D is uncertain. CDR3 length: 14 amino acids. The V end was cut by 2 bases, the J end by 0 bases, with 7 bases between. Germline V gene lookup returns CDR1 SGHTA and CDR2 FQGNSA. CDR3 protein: CASSLLSLNTEAFF. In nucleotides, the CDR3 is TGTGCCAGCAGCTTACTCTCTCTGAACACTGAAGCTTTCTTT.

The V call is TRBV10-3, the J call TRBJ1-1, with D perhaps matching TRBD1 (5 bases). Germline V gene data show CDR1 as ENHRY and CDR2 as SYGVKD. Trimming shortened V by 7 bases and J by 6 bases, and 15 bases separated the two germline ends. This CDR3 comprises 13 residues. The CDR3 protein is CAIKGRENAEAFF. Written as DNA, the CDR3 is TGTGCCATCAAGGGCAGGGAAAACGCTGAAGCTTTCTTT.

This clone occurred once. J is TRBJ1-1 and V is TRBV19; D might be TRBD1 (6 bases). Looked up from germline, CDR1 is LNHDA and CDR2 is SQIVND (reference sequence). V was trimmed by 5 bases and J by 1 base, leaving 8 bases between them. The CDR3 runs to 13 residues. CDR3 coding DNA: TGTGCCAGTAGTGACAGGAGGAACACTGAAGCTTTCTTT. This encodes CASSDRRNTEAFF. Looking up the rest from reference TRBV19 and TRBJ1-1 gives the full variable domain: DGGITQSPKYLFRKEGQNVTLSCEQNLNHDAMYWYRQDPGQGLRLIYYSQIVNDFQKGDIAEGYSVSREKKESFPLTVTSAQKNPTAFYLCASSDRRNTEAFFGQGTRLTVV.

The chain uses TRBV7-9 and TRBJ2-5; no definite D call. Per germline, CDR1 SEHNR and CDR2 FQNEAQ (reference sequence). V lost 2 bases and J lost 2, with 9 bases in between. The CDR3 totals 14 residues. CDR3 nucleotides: TGTGCCAGCAGCTTAACGGGCCTTCAAGAGACCCAGTACTTC. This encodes CASSLTGLQETQYF.

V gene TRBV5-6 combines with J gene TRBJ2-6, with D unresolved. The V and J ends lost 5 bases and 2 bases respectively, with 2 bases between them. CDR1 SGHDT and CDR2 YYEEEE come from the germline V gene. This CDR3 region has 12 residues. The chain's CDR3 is CASSTGANVLTF. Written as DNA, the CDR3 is TGTGCCAGCAGTACTGGGGCCAACGTCCTGACTTTC.

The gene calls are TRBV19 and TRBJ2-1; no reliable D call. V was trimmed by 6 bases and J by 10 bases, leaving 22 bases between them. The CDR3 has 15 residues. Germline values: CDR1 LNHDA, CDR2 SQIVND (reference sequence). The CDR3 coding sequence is TGTGCCAGTAGAGCCGCGGCTAACCGCCTAGGGGAGCAGTTCTTC. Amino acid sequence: CASRAAANRLGEQFF.

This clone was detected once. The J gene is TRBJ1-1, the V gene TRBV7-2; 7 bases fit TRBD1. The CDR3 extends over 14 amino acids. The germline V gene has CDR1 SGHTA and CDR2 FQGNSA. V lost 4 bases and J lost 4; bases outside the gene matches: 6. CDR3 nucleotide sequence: TGTGCCAGCAGCTCCAATCAGGGGGGCACTGAAGCTTTCTTT. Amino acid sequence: CASSSNQGGTEAFF.

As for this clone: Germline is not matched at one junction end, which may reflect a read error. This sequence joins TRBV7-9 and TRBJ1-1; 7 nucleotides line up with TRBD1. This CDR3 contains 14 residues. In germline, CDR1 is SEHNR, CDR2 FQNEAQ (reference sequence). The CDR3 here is CASSNRGQNTEASF. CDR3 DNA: TGTGCCAGCTCTAACAGGGGACAGAACACTGAAGCTTCCTTT.